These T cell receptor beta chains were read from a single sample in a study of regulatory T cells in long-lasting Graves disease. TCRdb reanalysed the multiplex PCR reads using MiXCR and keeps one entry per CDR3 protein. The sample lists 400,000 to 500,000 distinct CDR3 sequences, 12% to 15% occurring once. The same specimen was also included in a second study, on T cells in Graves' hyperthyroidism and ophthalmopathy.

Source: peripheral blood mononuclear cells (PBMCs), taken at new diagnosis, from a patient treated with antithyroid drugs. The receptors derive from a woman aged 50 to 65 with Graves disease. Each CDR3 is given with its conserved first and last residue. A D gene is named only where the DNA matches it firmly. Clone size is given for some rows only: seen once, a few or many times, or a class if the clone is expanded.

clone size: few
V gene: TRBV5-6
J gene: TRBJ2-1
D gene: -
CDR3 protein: CASSLRGYYEQFF
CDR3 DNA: TGTGCCAGCAGTCTACGGGGCTATTATGAGCAGTTCTTC

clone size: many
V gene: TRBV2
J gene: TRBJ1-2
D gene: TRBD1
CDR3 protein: CASNNRGGYTF
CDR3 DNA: TGTGCCAGCAACAACAGGGGTGGCTACACCTTC

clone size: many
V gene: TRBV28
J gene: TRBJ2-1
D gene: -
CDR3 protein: CASSNNEQFF
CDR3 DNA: TGTGCCAGCAGTAACAATGAGCAGTTCTTC

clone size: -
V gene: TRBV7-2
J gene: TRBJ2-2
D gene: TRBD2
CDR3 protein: CASSYKAGGGTGELFF
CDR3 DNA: TGTGCCAGCAGCTACAAAGCGGGAGGGGGTACCGGGGAGCTGTTTTTT

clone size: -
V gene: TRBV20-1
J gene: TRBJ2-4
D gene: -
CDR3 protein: CSAPLAVSVGNIQYF
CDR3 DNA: TGCAGTGCTCCCCTGGCAGTATCGGTAGGAAACATTCAGTACTTC

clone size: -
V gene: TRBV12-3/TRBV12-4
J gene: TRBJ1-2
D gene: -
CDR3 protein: CASSGTGTANYGYTF
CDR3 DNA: TGTGCCAGCAGCGGGACCGGGACGGCAAACTATGGCTACACCTTC

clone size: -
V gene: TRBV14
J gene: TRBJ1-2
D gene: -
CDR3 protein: CASSQESFYGYTF
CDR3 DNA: TGTGCCAGCAGCCAAGAGTCCTTCTATGGCTACACCTTC

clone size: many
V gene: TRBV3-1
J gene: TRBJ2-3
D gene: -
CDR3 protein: CASSQDPSGTDTQYF
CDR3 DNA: TGTGCCAGCAGCCAAGATCCGAGCGGGACAGATACGCAGTATTTT

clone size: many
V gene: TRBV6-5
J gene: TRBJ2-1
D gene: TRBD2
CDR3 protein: CASSYPRGGAYAEQFF
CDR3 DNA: TGTGCCAGCAGTTACCCCCGCGGGGGAGCATACGCTGAGCAGTTCTTC

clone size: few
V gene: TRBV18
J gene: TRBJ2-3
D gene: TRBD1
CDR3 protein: CASSPRTGSSVDTQYF
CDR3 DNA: TGTGCCAGCTCACCCAGGACAGGGAGTAGCGTAGATACGCAGTATTTT

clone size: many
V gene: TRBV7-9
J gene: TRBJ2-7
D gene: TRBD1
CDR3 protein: CASSSLGQGYEQYF
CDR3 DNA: TGTGCCAGCAGCTCCTTGGGACAGGGCTACGAGCAGTACTTC

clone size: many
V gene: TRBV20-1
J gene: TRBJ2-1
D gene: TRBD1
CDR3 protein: CSARAGQGVNEQFF
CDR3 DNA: TGCAGTGCTAGAGCGGGACAGGGTGTTAATGAGCAGTTCTTC

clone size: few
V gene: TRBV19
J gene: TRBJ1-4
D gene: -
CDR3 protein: CASSIVLDGNEKLFF
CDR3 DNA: TGTGCCAGTAGTATAGTTCTGGACGGGAATGAAAAACTGTTTTTT

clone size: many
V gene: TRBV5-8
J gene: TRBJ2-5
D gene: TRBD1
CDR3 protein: CASRPGTDRGTQYF
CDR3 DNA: TGTGCCAGCAGGCCCGGGACAGATCGTGGGACCCAGTACTTC

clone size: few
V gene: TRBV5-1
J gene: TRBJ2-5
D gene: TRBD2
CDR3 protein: CASCQGTSGWETQYF
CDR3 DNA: TGCGCCAGTTGTCAGGGGACTAGCGGTTGGGAGACCCAGTACTTC

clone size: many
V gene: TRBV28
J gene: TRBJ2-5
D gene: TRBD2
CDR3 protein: CASSFVIEGLADETQYF
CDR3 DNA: TGTGCCAGCAGTTTCGTAATCGAGGGACTAGCGGATGAGACCCAGTACTTC

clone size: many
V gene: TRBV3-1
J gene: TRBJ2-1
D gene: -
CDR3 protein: CASSQGGSENNEQFF
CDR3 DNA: TGTGCCAGCAGCCAAGGGGGGTCCGAAAACAATGAGCAGTTCTTC

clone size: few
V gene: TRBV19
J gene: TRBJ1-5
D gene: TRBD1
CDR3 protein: CASSQATGDYSNQPQHF
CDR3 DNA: TGTGCCAGTAGTCAAGCGACAGGGGATTATAGCAATCAGCCCCAGCATTTT

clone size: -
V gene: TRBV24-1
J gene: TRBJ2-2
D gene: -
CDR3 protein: CATSDFVMGRDGELFF
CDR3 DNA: TGTGCCACCAGTGATTTTGTAATGGGCCGGGACGGGGAGCTGTTTTTT

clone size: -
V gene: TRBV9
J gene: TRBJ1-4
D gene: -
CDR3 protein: CASSAQGSPTNEKLFF
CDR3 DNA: TGTGCCAGCAGCGCCCAGGGGAGTCCAACTAATGAAAAACTGTTTTTT

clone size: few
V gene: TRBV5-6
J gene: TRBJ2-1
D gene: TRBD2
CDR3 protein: CASSRRLADYNEQFF
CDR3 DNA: TGTGCCAGCAGCCGGAGACTAGCGGATTACAATGAGCAGTTCTTC

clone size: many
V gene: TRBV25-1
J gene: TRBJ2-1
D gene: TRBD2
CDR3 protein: CASSGSGRYATSSYNEQFF
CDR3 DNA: TGTGCCAGCAGTGGTAGCGGGAGATATGCTACTTCCTCCTACAATGAGCAGTTCTTC

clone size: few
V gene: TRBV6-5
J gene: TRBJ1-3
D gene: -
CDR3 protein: CASSYSQKGEPSGNTIYF
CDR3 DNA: TGTGCCAGCAGTTACTCGCAGAAAGGGGAACCCTCTGGAAACACCATATATTTT

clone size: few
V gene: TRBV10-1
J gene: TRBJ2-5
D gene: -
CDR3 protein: CASSSRTLETQYF
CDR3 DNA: TGCGCCAGCAGCTCCAGGACCCTAGAGACCCAGTACTTC

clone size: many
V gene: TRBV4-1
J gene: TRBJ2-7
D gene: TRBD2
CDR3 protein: CASSQEKAGSGRAYEQYF
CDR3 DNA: TGCGCCAGCAGCCAAGAAAAGGCCGGTAGCGGGAGGGCCTACGAGCAGTACTTC

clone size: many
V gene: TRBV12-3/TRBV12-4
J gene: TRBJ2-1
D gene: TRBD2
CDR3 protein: CASTTAGEDNEQFF
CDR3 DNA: TGTGCCAGCACTACAGCGGGAGAGGATAATGAGCAGTTCTTC

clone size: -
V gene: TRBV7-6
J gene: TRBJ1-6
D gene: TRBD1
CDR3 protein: CASSLHPGGLRDSPLHF
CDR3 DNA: TGTGCCAGCAGCTTACATCCAGGGGGGCTTAGGGATTCACCCCTCCACTTT

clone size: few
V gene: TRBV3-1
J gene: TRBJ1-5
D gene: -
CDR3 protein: CASSQSVPGNQPQHF
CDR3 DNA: TGTGCCAGCAGCCAAAGTGTACCAGGCAATCAGCCCCAGCATTTT

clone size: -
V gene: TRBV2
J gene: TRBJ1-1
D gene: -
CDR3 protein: CASRIRGPNTEAFF
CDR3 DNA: TGTGCCAGCAGGATACGGGGTCCGAACACTGAAGCTTTCTTT

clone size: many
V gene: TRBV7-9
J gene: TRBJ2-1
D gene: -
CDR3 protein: CASSFRGAYNEQFF
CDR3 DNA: TGTGCCAGCAGCTTCCGGGGAGCCTACAATGAGCAGTTCTTC

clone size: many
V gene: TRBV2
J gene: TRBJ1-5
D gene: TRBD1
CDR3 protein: CASRGQGDQPQHF
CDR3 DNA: TGTGCCAGCAGGGGACAGGGGGATCAGCCCCAGCATTTT

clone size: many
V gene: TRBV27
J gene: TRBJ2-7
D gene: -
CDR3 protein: CASSLSFRGTYEQYF
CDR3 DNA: TGTGCCAGCAGTTTATCATTCCGGGGGACCTACGAGCAGTACTTC

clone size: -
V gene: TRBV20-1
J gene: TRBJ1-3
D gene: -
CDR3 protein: CSAWTSFGNTIYF
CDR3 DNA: TGCAGTGCTTGGACTTCGTTTGGGAACACCATATATTTT

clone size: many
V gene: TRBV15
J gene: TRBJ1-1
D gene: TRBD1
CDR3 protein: CATSRGQGPSTEAFF
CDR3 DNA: TGTGCCACCAGCAGAGGACAGGGGCCCAGTACTGAAGCTTTCTTT

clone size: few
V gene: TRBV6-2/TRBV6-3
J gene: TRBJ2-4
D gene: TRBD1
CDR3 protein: CASSYDGTVQYF
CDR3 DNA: TGTGCCAGCAGTTACGACGGGACAGTTCAGTACTTC

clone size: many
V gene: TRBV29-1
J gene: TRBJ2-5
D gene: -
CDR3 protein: CSASTGLETQYF
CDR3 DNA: TGCAGCGCTAGTACAGGGTTGGAGACCCAGTACTTC

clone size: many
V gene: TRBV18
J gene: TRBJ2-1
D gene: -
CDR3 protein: CASSSPNNEQFF
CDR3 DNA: TGTGCCAGCTCATCACCAAACAATGAGCAGTTCTTC

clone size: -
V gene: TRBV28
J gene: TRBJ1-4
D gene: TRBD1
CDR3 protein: CASTPRDRDGEKLFF
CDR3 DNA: TGTGCCAGCACCCCTCGGGACAGGGATGGTGAAAAACTGTTTTTT

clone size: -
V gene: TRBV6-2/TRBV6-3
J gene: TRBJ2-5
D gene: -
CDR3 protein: CASSDVGTGETQYF
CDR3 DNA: TGTGCCAGCAGTGACGTGGGTACGGGAGAGACCCAGTACTTC

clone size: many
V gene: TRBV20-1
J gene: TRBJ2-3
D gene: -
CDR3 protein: CSAYSDPSTDTQYF
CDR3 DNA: TGCAGTGCTTACAGCGATCCTAGCACAGATACGCAGTATTTT

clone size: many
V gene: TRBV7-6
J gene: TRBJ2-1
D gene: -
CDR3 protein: CASSFNGNEQFF
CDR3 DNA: TGTGCCAGCAGCTTTAACGGCAATGAGCAGTTCTTC

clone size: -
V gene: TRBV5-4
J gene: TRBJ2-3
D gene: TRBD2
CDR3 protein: CASSRLLLGGRATDTQYF
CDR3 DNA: TGTGCCAGCAGCCGCCTCTTATTGGGCGGGAGGGCCACAGATACGCAGTATTTT

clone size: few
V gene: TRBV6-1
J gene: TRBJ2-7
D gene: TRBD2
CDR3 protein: CASGRLAGAYEQYF
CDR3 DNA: TGTGCCAGCGGACGACTAGCGGGAGCTTACGAGCAGTACTTC

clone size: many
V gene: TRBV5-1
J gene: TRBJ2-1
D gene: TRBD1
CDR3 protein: CASSEGQGLGNEQFF
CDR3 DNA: TGCGCCAGCAGCGAGGGACAGGGGCTCGGGAATGAGCAGTTCTTC

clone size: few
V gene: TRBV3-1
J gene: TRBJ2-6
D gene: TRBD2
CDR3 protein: CASRQRGRLISGANVLTF
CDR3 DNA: TGTGCCAGCAGGCAGCGGGGACGATTAATCTCTGGGGCCAACGTCCTGACTTTC

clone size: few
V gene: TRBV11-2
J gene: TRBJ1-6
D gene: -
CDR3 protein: CASSLVGGARSSSLHF
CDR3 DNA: TGTGCCAGCAGCTTAGTCGGGGGCGCCCGTTCCTCTTCCCTCCACTTT

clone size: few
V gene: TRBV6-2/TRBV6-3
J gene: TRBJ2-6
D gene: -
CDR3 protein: CASSYSGGSGANVLTF
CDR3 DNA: TGTGCCAGCAGTTACTCGGGGGGCTCTGGGGCCAACGTCCTGACTTTC

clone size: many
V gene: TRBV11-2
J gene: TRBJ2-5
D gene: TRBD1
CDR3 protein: CASSSTGTGAETQYF
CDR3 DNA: TGTGCCAGCAGCTCGACGGGCACAGGGGCCGAGACCCAGTACTTC

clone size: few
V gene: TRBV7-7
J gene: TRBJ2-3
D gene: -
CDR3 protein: CASSLGGVGIADTQYF
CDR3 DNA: TGTGCCAGCTCCCTCGGGGGCGTTGGGATCGCAGATACGCAGTATTTT

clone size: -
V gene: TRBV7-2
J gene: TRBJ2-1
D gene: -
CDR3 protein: CASSLGSWGPSYNEQFF
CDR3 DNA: TGTGCCAGCAGCTTGGGCTCCTGGGGACCGTCCTACAATGAGCAGTTCTTC

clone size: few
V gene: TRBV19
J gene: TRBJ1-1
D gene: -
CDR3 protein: CASSMLGADTEAFF
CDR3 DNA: TGTGCCAGTAGTATGCTGGGGGCGGACACTGAAGCTTTCTTT

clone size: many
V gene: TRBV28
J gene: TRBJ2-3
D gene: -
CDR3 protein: CASSPPADTQYF
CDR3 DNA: TGTGCCAGCAGTCCCCCGGCAGATACGCAGTATTTT

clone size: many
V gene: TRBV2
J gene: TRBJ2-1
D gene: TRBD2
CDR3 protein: CARQSRAAGVFSYNEQFF
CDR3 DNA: TGTGCCAGACAATCGAGGGCAGCGGGAGTATTCTCCTACAATGAGCAGTTCTTC